This TCR beta chain was retrieved from a study of PD-1 blockade in classical Hodgkin lymphoma. The wider study: The nivolumab dose that patients received was 3 mg/kg, given intravenously every 2 weeks. Broader study findings: CD4+ but not CD8+ TCR diversity rose significantly by C4D1.

The CDR3 has 15 amino acids. Trimming removed 2 bases from V and 5 bases from J; junction bases left unmatched: 8. CDR1 is MNHEY and CDR2 is SVGAGI in the germline V gene. Each and every patient relapsed after autologous stem cell transplantation, and patients got differing brentuximab vedotin exposure. Purified CD4+ T cells were obtained from thawed PBMCs through magnetic negative selection. Classification of best responses gave complete response, partial response or progressive disease. Notes on this clone: Its antigen is unidentified.

Profiled with immunoSEQ multiplex PCR; TCRdb holds only in-frame clones, not every one. The sample carries 17,000 or so clones, around four fifths recorded once. The chain links TRBV6-5 to TRBJ2-5; 7 bases align to TRBD1. The source material was CD4+ T cells from blood, sampled at baseline. The TCR was taken from a human donor with classical Hodgkin lymphoma. CDR3 bases: TGTGCCAGCAGTTACCGTAACAGGGGTAGGGAGACCCAGTACTTC. Its protein product is CASSYRNRGRETQYF.